The present T cell receptor beta chain was sequenced within a study of identical twins. Broader study findings: Conclusions were drawn cross-sectionally by statistical analysis, without following the same donors. Shared out-of-frame alpha sequences (those common to twins) showed excess low generation probability. Zero-insertion results could be subject to partial confounding by invariant MAIT and iNKT cells. In cord blood, abundant beta clonotypes had fewer insertions; memory showed no trend.

TCRdb itself ran the 5' RACE reads through MiXCR, one entry per CDR3 protein. In the table there are 700,000 or so distinct CDR3 sequences, approximately 9% of which are singletons. Trimming pared 6 bases from V and 0 bases from J, leaving 15 bases between. The CDR3 consists of 16 residues. Looked up from germline, CDR1 is MNHEY and CDR2 is SVGEGT. Note on this clonotype: Antigen specificity is unknown.

These same data were also listed under a study on yellow fever vaccine responses in identical twins.

The chain is built from TRBV6-2 or TRBV6-3 and TRBJ2-1; TRBD1 might be the D (6 bases). The sequence came from a woman between 18 and 29 years old in good health. The sequenced sample was PBMCs. The CDR3: CASRPRQAYSYNEQFF. The CDR3 nucleotides read TGTGCCAGCAGACCCCGACAGGCATACTCCTACAATGAGCAGTTCTTC.